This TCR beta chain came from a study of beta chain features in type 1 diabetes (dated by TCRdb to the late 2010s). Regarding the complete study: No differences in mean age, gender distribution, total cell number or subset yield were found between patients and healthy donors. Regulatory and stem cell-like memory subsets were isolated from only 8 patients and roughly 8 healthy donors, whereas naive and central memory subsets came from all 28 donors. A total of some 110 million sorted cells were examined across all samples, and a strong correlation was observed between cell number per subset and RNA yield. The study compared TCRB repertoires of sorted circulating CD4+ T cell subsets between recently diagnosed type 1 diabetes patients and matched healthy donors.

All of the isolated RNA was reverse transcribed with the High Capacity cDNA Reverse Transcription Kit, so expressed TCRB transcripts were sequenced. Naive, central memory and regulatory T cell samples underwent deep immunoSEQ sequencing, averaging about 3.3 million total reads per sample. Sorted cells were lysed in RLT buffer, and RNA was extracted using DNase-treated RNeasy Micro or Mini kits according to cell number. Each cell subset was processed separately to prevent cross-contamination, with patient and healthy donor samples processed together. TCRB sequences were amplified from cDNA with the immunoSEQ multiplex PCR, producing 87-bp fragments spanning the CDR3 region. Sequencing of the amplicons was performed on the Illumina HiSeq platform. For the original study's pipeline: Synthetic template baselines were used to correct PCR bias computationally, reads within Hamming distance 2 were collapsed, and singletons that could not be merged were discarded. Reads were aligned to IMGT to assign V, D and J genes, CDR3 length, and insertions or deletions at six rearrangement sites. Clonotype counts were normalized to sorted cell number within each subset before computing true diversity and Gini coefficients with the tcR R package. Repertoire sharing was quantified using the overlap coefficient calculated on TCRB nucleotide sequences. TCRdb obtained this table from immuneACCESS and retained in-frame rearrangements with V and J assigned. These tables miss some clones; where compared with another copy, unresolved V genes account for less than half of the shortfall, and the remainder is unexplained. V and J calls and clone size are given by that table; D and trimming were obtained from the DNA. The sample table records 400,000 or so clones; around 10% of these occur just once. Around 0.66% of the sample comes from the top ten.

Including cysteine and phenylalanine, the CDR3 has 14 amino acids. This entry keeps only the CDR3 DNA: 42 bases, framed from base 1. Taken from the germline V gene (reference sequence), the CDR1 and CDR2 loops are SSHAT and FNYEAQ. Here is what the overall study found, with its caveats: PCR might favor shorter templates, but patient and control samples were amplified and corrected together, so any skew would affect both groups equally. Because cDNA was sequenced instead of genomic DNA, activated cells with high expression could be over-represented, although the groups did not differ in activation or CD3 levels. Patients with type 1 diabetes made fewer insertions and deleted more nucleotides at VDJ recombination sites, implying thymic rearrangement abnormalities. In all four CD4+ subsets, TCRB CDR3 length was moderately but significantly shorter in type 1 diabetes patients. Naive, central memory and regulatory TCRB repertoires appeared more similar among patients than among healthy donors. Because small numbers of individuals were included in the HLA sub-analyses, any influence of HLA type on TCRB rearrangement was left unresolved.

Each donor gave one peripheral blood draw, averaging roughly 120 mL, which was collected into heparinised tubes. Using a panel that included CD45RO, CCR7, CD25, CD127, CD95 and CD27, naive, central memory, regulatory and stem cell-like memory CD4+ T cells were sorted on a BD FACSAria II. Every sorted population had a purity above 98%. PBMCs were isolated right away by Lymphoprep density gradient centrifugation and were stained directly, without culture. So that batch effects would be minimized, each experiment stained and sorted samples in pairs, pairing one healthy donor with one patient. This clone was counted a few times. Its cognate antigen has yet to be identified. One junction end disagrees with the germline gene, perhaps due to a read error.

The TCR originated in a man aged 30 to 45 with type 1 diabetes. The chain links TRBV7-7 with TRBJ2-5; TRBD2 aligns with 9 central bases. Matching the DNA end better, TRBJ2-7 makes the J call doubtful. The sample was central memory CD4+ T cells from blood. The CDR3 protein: CASSLGLASSEQYF. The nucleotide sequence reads TGTGCCAGCAGCTTGGGACTAGCCTCCTCCGAGCAGTACTTC.